This is a list of T cell receptor beta chains from one sample in a study of post-analysis software for immune sequencing data. TCRdb recomputed calls from the PCR reads with MiXCR, one row per CDR3 protein. The sample holds roughly 870,000 distinct CDR3 sequences; 53% are singletons and the top ten take approximately 4.4%. Source material: blood. The source is a girl aged 10-17 years with multiple sclerosis. Each CDR3 is given with its conserved first and last residue. Fields, in order: D gene, V gene, J gene, clone size, CDR3 protein, CDR3 DNA. A D gene is named only where the DNA matches it firmly. Where a row states a size, it is once, few, many or the class of an expanded clone; other rows omit it.

NA	TRBV13	TRBJ1-4	NA	CASSLRRPDGSNEKLFF	TGTGCCAGCAGCTTACGCCGTCCGGACGGCTCTAATGAAAAACTGTTTTTT
TRBD1	TRBV5-1	TRBJ2-7	NA	CASSLIRQGLSYEQYF	TGCGCCAGCAGCTTAATCCGACAGGGGTTGTCCTACGAGCAGTACTTC
NA	TRBV6-5	TRBJ2-6	few	CASSYGGGSGANVLTF	TGTGCCAGCAGTTACGGGGGAGGATCTGGGGCCAACGTCCTGACTTTC
TRBD1	TRBV29-1	TRBJ2-6	NA	CSVEVRTGSYSGANVLTF	TGCAGCGTCGAGGTTAGGACAGGGTCGTACTCTGGGGCCAACGTCCTGACTTTC
NA	TRBV20-1	TRBJ1-4	NA	CSARTPSREKLFF	TGCAGTGCCAGGACTCCCTCCAGGGAAAAACTGTTTTTT
NA	TRBV20-1	TRBJ2-7	once	CSLGAYYEQYF	TGCAGTCTGGGGGCCTACTACGAGCAGTACTTC
NA	TRBV20-1	TRBJ2-7	NA	CSAGRARENEQYF	TGCAGTGCTGGACGCGCCAGGGAAAATGAGCAGTACTTC
TRBD2	TRBV6-5	TRBJ2-5	few	CASSYSIAGAHKTQYF	TGTGCCAGCAGTTACTCGATAGCGGGGGCCCATAAGACCCAGTACTTC
NA	TRBV7-2	TRBJ2-7	NA	CASSLGALQEQYF	TGTGCCAGCAGCTTAGGGGCCCTCCAGGAGCAGTACTTC
NA	TRBV14	TRBJ2-5	few	CASSLKWETQYF	TGTGCCAGCAGCCTAAAGTGGGAGACCCAGTACTTC
TRBD2	TRBV5-1	TRBJ2-1	NA	CASSPAGTSGSPSYNEQFF	TGCGCCAGCAGCCCCGCGGGGACTAGCGGGAGCCCCTCCTACAATGAGCAGTTCTTC
TRBD1	TRBV6-2/TRBV6-3	TRBJ2-7	NA	CASSRGDRGHSYEQYF	TGTGCCAGCAGCCGTGGGGACAGGGGTCACTCCTACGAGCAGTACTTC
NA	TRBV7-9	TRBJ2-3	once	CASSLGPESTDTQYF	TGTGCCAGCAGCTTAGGACCCGAGAGCACAGATACGCAGTATTTT
NA	TRBV7-9	TRBJ1-1	NA	CASSWALTGAEAFF	TGTGCCAGCAGCTGGGCCCTCACGGGGGCTGAAGCTTTCTTT
NA	TRBV3-1	TRBJ2-7	NA	CASSQGARVGAKYF	TGTGCCAGCAGCCAAGGAGCCCGGGTAGGGGCCAAGTACTTC
TRBD2	TRBV29-1	TRBJ2-2	few	CSVSWTSGPNTGELFF	TGCAGCGTCTCTTGGACTAGCGGGCCTAACACCGGGGAGCTGTTTTTT
TRBD2	TRBV4-2	TRBJ2-7	NA	CASSQDALAGGAYEQYF	TGTGCCAGCAGCCAAGATGCCTTAGCGGGGGGAGCCTACGAGCAGTACTTC
NA	TRBV15	TRBJ2-1	NA	CATSAYSEQFF	TGTGCCACCAGCGCGTACAGTGAGCAGTTCTTC
TRBD2	TRBV20-1	TRBJ2-1	few	CSATPTSGSYDEQFF	TGCAGTGCTACCCCGACTAGCGGGAGTTACGATGAGCAGTTCTTC
TRBD1	TRBV20-1	TRBJ2-7	NA	CSALRQGNTYEQYF	TGCAGTGCTCTGCGACAGGGTAACACCTACGAGCAGTACTTC
TRBD1	TRBV7-7	TRBJ2-5	NA	CASSPGTGWRETQYF	TGTGCTAGCAGTCCCGGGACAGGGTGGAGGGAGACCCAGTACTTC
NA	TRBV7-3	TRBJ2-7	few	CASTPTSSDYEQYF	TGTGCCAGTACCCCGACTAGTTCGGACTACGAGCAGTACTTC
TRBD2	TRBV9	TRBJ2-1	NA	CASSVVAGATYNGQFF	TGTGCCAGCAGCGTAGTAGCGGGGGCCACCTACAATGGGCAGTTCTTC
NA	TRBV7-8	TRBJ2-5	few	CASSLGPVTYQETQYF	TGTGCCAGCAGCTTAGGACCAGTGACGTACCAAGAGACCCAGTACTTC
NA	TRBV12-3/TRBV12-4	TRBJ2-5	NA	CASSFVLSGRKTQYF	TGTGCCAGCAGTTTTGTCCTATCAGGGCGGAAGACCCAGTACTTC
NA	TRBV7-8	TRBJ1-5	NA	CASSPRRGRSNQPQHF	TGTGCCAGCAGCCCCCGCAGAGGCAGAAGCAATCAGCCCCAGCATTTT
TRBD1	TRBV18	TRBJ1-2	few	CASSDRDRGNYGYTF	TGTGCCAGCTCAGATCGGGACAGGGGAAACTATGGCTACACCTTC
NA	TRBV29-1	TRBJ1-2	NA	CSVEDRASSHYGYTF	TGCAGCGTTGAAGATAGGGCCTCTTCTCACTATGGCTACACCTTC
NA	TRBV3-1	TRBJ2-1	NA	CASSQVPERNEQFF	TGTGCCAGCAGCCAAGTTCCGGAACGCAATGAGCAGTTCTTC
TRBD2	TRBV18	TRBJ2-7	NA	CASSSGLAGVAEQYF	TGTGCCAGCTCATCGGGACTAGCGGGAGTGGCCGAGCAGTACTTC
TRBD1	TRBV5-1	TRBJ1-2	few	CASSMGQRDGYTF	TGCGCCAGCAGCATGGGACAGCGCGATGGCTACACCTTC
NA	TRBV27	TRBJ2-4	NA	CASSFEAKNIQYF	TGTGCCAGCAGTTTCGAAGCCAAAAACATTCAGTACTTC
NA	TRBV20-1	TRBJ1-5	NA	CSATREGGLEQPQHF	TGCAGTGCTACAAGAGAAGGGGGGTTGGAGCAGCCCCAGCATTTT
NA	TRBV7-2	TRBJ1-2	NA	CASSLATINYGYTF	TGTGCCAGCAGCTTAGCGACGATTAACTATGGCTACACCTTC
NA	TRBV6-6	TRBJ2-7	NA	CASSPVGARYEQYF	TGTGCCAGCAGCCCCGTAGGGGCGCGTTACGAGCAGTACTTC
NA	TRBV6-2/TRBV6-3	TRBJ2-6	NA	CASSYPGANVLTF	TGTGCCAGCAGTTACCCTGGGGCCAACGTCCTGACTTTC
TRBD2	TRBV29-1	TRBJ2-1	NA	CSAFSGGSYNEQFF	TGCAGCGCCTTTAGCGGGGGCTCCTACAATGAGCAGTTCTTC
NA	TRBV28	TRBJ2-1	NA	CASTPNSYNEQFF	TGTGCCAGCACCCCTAATTCCTACAATGAGCAGTTCTTC
TRBD1	TRBV5-1	TRBJ2-1	NA	CASSSYPPGQGYNEQFF	TGCGCCAGCAGCTCGTACCCACCGGGACAGGGTTACAATGAGCAGTTCTTC
NA	TRBV5-6	TRBJ2-7	few	CASSLALDLPGNYEQYF	TGTGCCAGCAGCTTGGCCCTCGACCTCCCCGGTAATTACGAGCAGTACTTC
NA	TRBV6-2/TRBV6-3	TRBJ2-3	NA	CASGGRISTDTQYF	TGTGCCAGCGGGGGGCGGATTAGCACAGATACGCAGTATTTT
NA	TRBV4-1	TRBJ2-7	NA	CASSPTEGLYEQYF	TGCGCCAGCAGCCCGACCGAGGGCCTCTACGAGCAGTACTTC
TRBD1	TRBV3-1	TRBJ1-2	few	CASSLLARDRGPGYTF	TGTGCCAGCAGCCTACTAGCCCGGGACAGGGGGCCTGGCTACACCTTC
NA	TRBV11-2	TRBJ1-2	few	CASSLVRGDGYTF	TGTGCCAGCAGCTTGGTTCGAGGCGATGGCTACACCTTC
TRBD2	TRBV12-3/TRBV12-4	TRBJ2-7	many	CASSFGGTYEQYF	TGCGCCAGCAGCTTCGGGGGGACCTACGAGCAGTACTTC
NA	TRBV10-3	TRBJ2-3	few	CAISPGFRDTDTQYF	TGTGCCATCAGCCCCGGCTTCCGGGACACAGATACGCAGTATTTT
TRBD1	TRBV6-5	TRBJ1-1	NA	CASSPRTGSTEAFF	TGTGCCAGCAGTCCCCGGACAGGGAGCACTGAAGCTTTCTTT
TRBD2	TRBV20-1	TRBJ2-3	NA	CSAGGLAGPSTDTQYF	TGCAGTGCTGGTGGACTAGCGGGGCCTAGCACAGATACGCAGTATTTT
NA	TRBV5-4	TRBJ2-1	NA	CASSLAGTYRANEQFF	TGTGCCAGCAGCTTAGCGGGAACGTACAGGGCCAATGAGCAGTTCTTC